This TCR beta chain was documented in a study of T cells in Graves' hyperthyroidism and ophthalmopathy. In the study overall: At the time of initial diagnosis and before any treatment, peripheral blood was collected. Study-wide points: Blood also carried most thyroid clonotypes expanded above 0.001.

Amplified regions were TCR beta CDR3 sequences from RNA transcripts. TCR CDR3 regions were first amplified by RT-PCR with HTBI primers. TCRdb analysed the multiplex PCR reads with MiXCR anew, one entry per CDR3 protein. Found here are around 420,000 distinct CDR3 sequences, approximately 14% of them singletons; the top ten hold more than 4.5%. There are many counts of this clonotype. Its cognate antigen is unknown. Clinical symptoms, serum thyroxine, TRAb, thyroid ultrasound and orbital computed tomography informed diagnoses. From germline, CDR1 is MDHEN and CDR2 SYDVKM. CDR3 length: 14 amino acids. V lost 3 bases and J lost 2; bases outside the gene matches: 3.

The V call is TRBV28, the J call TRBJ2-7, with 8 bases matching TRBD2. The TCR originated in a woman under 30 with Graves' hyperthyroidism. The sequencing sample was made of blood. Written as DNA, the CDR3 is TGTGCCAGCAGTTTGTTTAGCGGGGCCTACGAGCAGTACTTC. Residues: CASSLFSGAYEQYF.